Detailed here is one TCR beta chain. Sequencing used immunoSEQ multiplex PCR; TCRdb keeps in-frame clones, though not all of them. Seen here are 130,000 or so clones, approximately 79% observed once, and the top ten hold 2% to 2.5%. This entry comes from a study of blood T cell repertoires in COVID-19. Trimming at V came to 0 bases and at J to 10 bases, leaving 9 bases not matched to a gene. Germline CDR1 SGHDT, CDR2 YYEEEE. This CDR3 is built from 16 residues. V usage is TRBV5-6 and J usage is TRBJ2-1; 11 bases are a match to TRBD2. This sequence was found in a man aged 40-49 years with acute COVID-19. The material sequenced was PBMCs or T cells enriched from blood (not recorded which). The CDR3 coding sequence is TGTGCCAGCAGCTTGGGTTTAGCGGGAGGGCCTTTGGAGCAGTTCTTC. It translates to CASSLGLAGGPLEQFF.